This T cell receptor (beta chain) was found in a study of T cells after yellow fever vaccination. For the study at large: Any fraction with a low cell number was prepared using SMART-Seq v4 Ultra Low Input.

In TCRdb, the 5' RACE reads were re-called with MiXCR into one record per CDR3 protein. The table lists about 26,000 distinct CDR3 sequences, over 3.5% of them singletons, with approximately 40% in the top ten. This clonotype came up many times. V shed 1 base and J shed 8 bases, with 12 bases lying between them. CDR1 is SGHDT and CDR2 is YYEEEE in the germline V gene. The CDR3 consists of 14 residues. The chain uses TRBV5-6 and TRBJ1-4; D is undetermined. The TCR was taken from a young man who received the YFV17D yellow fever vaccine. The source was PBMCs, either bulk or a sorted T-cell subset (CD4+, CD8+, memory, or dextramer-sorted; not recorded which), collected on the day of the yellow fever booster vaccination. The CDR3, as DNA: TGTGCCAGCAGCTTGCGTCAGGTGCGGGAAAAACTGTTTTTT. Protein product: CASSLRQVREKLFF.